Presented here are 7 T cell receptor beta chains from one specimen sequenced in a study of HIV-infected patients and healthy controls. cDNA was made from approximately 0.55 ug RNA using alpha and beta constant primers. Each of the alpha and beta chains got its own library through chain-specific third strand synthesis with indices. TCRdb redid the calling of the 5' RACE reads with MiXCR, one entry per CDR3 protein. The data hold about 17,000 distinct CDR3 sequences, with 5.5% observed a single time. The repertoire came from unfractionated whole blood and reflected all unsorted peripheral T cells. Sequencing was done on a sample of blood. These receptors came from an adult in good health.

This clonotype has at least ten counts. The rearrangement uses TRBV29-1 and TRBJ2-5; TRBD1 matches at 9 bases. The germline CDR1 and CDR2 sequences are SQVTM and ANQGSEA. Trimming took 4 bases from V and 7 from J; bases not matched to a gene: 13. The CDR3 is 15 residues long. The CDR3 DNA is TGCAGCGTTGGGTCCGGGACAGGGCGGTCCGGGACCCAGTACTTC. This encodes CSVGSGTGRSGTQYF.

At least ten counts were recorded for this clonotype. The genes are TRBV12-3 or TRBV12-4 and TRBJ1-1, with TRBD1 identical over 7 bases. Trimming at V came to 7 bases and at J to 5 bases, leaving 13 bases not matched to a gene. This CDR3 region has 15 residues. CDR3 amino acids: CASNHPGGRGTEAFF. The CDR3 nucleotides are TGTGCCAGCAACCACCCAGGGGGTAGGGGGACTGAAGCTTTCTTT.

The chain recombines TRBV5-1 with TRBJ2-5; possible D gene TRBD1, 6 bases. V was shortened by 6 bases and J by 3 bases, with 18 bases between the two germline ends. Germline V lookup: CDR1 SGHRS, CDR2 YFSETQ. The CDR3 length is 15 residues. The CDR3 region has the DNA TGCGCCAGCAAGGTCCAGGGGACAAGGGAAGAGACCCAGTACTTC. It encodes CASKVQGTREETQYF.

In its sample, this clonotype was seen many times. This chain links TRBV30 with TRBJ1-1; D is unclear. This CDR3 comprises 14 residues. V was shortened by 4 bases and J by 2 bases, with 14 bases between the two germline ends. Per germline, CDR1 GTSNPN and CDR2 SVGIG (reference sequence). The CDR3 spells CAWIRRQLNTEAFF. CDR3 DNA sequence: TGTGCCTGGATTAGACGGCAGCTTAACACTGAAGCTTTCTTT.

At least ten counts were recorded for this clonotype. The chain carries TRBV12-3 or TRBV12-4 and TRBJ2-2; 11 bases are a match to TRBD2. With V trimmed by 3 bases and J by 6 bases, 9 bases remained unmatched. There are 17 residues in the CDR3. Here the CDR3 reads CASSFTGLAGGAGELFF. The CDR3 DNA is TGTGCCAGCAGTTTCACCGGTCTAGCGGGGGGAGCCGGGGAGCTGTTTTTT.

The sample holds many counts of this clonotype. The chain combines TRBV14 with TRBJ2-7; 11 bases align to TRBD1. V shed 0 bases and J 3 bases; nucleotides not matched to a gene: 10. The CDR3 is 18 residues long. Germline loops: CDR1 SGHDN, CDR2 FVKESK. This CDR3 reads CASSQERRFGTGGYEQYF. Here the CDR3 DNA reads TGTGCCAGCAGCCAAGAAAGGAGATTCGGGACAGGGGGCTACGAGCAGTACTTC.

This clonotype was seen many times. The rearrangement uses TRBV9 and TRBJ2-7; D may be TRBD1 or TRBD2 (5 bases each). Germline CDR1 and CDR2: SGDLS and YYNGEE. The CDR3 is 15 residues long. V was shortened by 0 bases and J by 0 bases, with 10 bases between the two germline ends. Here the CDR3 DNA reads TGTGCCAGCAGCGTAGAGCCGGGGCGCTCCTACGAGCAGTACTTC. It encodes CASSVEPGRSYEQYF.